This T cell receptor beta chain was obtained from a study of monozygotic twins with inflammatory bowel disease. TCRdb re-called the 5' RACE reads and shows each CDR3 protein once, DNA omitted. The sample table sets out about 110,000 distinct CDR3 sequences. Germline V gene sequence: CDR1 DFQATT, CDR2 SNEGSKA (reference sequence). CDR3 length equals 15 residues. This chain connects TRBV20-1 to TRBJ2-5; there is no DNA to check the TCRdb D call of TRBD2. This clonotype was obtained from a human donor with ulcerative colitis or Crohn's disease, or a healthy co-twin of an affected twin (not recorded which). The sample was blood. The CDR3 spells CSARTSGGYQETQYF.